This is a list of T cell receptor beta chains from one sample in a study of blood T cell repertoires in COVID-19. Sequenced by immunoSEQ multiplex PCR; TCRdb stores in-frame clones only, minus some. The table has some 54,000 clones, about 90% seen once. Sequencing was done on a sample of peripheral blood. The receptor source for this set is a man aged 55 to 70 with acute or convalescent COVID-19. Each CDR3 is given without its conserved first and last residue. Part of the rows lack a size; the others show once, few, many or a class for expanded clones.

abundance: -; v_gene: TRBV11-3; CDR3aa: ASSLGVDTQY
abundance: once; v_gene: TRBV6-5; CDR3aa: ATLGDNYGYT
abundance: -; v_gene: TRBV11-2; CDR3aa: ASSRRAIQSTDTQY
abundance: -; v_gene: TRBV19; CDR3aa: ASSILAPSSYNEQF
abundance: -; v_gene: TRBV30; CDR3aa: AWNFQRTGAF
abundance: -; v_gene: TRBV29-1; CDR3aa: SAHTSSYEQY
abundance: -; v_gene: TRBV5-6; CDR3aa: ASSPRGYYNSPLH
abundance: -; v_gene: TRBV24-1; CDR3aa: ATSVPTSGRGETQY
abundance: -; v_gene: TRBV19; CDR3aa: ASIKGSYGYT
abundance: -; v_gene: TRBV2; CDR3aa: ASSGLAGWVETQY